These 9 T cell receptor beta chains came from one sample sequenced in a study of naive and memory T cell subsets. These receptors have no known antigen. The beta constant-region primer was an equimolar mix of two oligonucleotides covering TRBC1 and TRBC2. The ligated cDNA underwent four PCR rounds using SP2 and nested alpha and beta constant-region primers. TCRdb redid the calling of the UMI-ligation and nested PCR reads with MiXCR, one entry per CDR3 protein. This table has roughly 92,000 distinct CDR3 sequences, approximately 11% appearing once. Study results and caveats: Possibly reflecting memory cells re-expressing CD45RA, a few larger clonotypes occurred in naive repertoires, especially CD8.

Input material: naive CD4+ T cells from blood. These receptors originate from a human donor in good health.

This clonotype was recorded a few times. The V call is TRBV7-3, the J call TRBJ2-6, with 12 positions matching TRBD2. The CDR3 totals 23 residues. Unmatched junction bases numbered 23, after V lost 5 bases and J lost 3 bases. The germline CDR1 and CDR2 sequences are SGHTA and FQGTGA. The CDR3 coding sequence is TGTGCCAGCAGCAAACCGCTCCTAGCGGGGGGGACCTCCGTCCAACTTGGGGCCAACGTCCTGACTTTC. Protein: CASSKPLLAGGTSVQLGANVLTF. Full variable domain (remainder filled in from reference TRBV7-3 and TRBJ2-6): GAGVSQTPSNKVTEKGKYVELRCDPISGHTALYWYRQSLGQGPEFLIYFQGTGAADDSGLPNDRFFAVRPEGSVSTLKIQRTERGDSAVYLCASSKPLLAGGTSVQLGANVLTFGAGSRLTVL.

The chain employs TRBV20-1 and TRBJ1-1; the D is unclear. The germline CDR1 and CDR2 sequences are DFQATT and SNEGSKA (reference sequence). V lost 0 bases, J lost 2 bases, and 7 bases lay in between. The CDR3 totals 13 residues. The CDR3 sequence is CSARDRGNTEAFF. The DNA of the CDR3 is TGCAGTGCTAGAGATCGAGGCAACACTGAAGCTTTCTTT.

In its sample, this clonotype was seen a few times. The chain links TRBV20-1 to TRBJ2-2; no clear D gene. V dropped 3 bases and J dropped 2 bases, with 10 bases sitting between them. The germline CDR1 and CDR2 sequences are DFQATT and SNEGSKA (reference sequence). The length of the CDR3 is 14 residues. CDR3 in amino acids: CSASQPSNTGELFF. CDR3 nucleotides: TGCAGTGCTAGTCAGCCCTCTAACACCGGGGAGCTGTTTTTT.

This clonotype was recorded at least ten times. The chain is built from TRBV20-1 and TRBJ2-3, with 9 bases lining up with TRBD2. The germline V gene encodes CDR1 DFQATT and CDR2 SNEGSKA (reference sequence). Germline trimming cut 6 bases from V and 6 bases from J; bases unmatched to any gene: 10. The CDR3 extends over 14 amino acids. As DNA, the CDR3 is TGCAGTGCCCCAGGAGCGGGGGGTTGGGATACGCAGTATTTT. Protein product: CSAPGAGGWDTQYF.

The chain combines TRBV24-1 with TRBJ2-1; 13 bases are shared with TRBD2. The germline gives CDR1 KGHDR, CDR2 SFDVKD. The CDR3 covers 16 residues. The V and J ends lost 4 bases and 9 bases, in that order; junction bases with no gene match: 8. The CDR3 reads CATSDKTSGRAGEQFF. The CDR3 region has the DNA TGTGCCACCAGTGACAAAACTAGCGGGAGGGCCGGTGAGCAGTTCTTC.

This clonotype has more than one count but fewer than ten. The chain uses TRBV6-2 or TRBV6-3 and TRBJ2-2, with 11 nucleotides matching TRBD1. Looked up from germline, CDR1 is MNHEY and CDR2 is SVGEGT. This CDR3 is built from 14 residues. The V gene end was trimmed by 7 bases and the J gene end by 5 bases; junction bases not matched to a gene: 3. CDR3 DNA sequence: TGTGCCAGCACGGGACAGGGGGGGACCGGGGAGCTGTTTTTT. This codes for CASTGQGGTGELFF.

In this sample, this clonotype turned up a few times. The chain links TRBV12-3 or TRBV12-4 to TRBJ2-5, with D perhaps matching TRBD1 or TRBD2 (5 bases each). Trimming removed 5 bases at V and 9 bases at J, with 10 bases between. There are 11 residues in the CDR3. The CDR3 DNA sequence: TGTGCCAGCAGTCTCGTGGGACCCCAGTACTTC. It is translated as CASSLVGPQYF.

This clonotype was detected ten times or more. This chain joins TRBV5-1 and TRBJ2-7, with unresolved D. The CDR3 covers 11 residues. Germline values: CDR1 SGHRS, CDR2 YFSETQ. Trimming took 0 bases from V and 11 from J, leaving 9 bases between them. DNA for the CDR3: TGCGCCAGCAGCTTGGAAGATCGGGAGTACTTC. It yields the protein CASSLEDREYF.

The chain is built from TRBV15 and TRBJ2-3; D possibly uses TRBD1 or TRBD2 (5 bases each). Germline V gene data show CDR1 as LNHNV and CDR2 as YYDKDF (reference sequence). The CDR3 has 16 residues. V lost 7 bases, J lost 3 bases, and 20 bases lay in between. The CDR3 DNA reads TGTGCCACCAAAGGGGACCGTCGGCTGGGGACAGATACGCAGTATTTT. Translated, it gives CATKGDRRLGTDTQYF.